Listed below are T cell receptor beta chains from one sample, sequenced in a study of blood T cell repertoires in COVID-19. The table came from immunoSEQ multiplex PCR; TCRdb's copy has only in-frame clones and leaves some out. This repertoire shows 200,000 to 250,000 clones, about 90% found once; its top ten account for 1.9%. The sample was peripheral blood. The receptors originated from a man in his forties with active or convalescent COVID-19. The CDR3 runs from the conserved cysteine through the conserved F or W. The size of a clone is reported for some rows only, either as once, few or many, or as a class for expanded clones.

V gene	clone size	J gene	CDR3 protein
TRBV6-5	-	TRBJ1-1	CASNNRESMNTEAFF
TRBV28	-	TRBJ1-1	CASSSRRGWNTEAFF
TRBV4-1	-	TRBJ2-3	CASSQLFGTGGLTDTQYF
TRBV19	-	TRBJ1-1	CASRQGGTEAFF
TRBV7-9	few	TRBJ1-6	CASSSAAGRDSPLHF
TRBV19	-	TRBJ2-1	CASSSIAGYNEQFF
TRBV7-9	few	TRBJ2-2	CASSLVSTNTGELFF
TRBV18	-	TRBJ2-7	CASSPRASGSHEQYF
TRBV5-6	-	TRBJ1-6	CASSPPGNSPLHF
TRBV6-1	-	TRBJ1-1	CASRKQGPGTEAFF
TRBV23-1	once	TRBJ1-5	CASSQSMGTASSSNQPQHF
TRBV4-1	-	TRBJ1-2	CASSQTGQGAYGYTF
TRBV18	-	TRBJ2-7	CASSPPEGTSGSYEQYF
TRBV10-2	-	TRBJ2-3	CASKRTISTDTQYF
TRBV10-3	-	TRBJ1-1	CAITSDRGTEAFF
TRBV7-9	once	TRBJ1-1	CASSLQGPLNTEAFF
TRBV6-5	-	TRBJ2-2	CASSYYRDSGELFF
TRBV5-3	-	TRBJ2-1	CARSPPGGRGNFYNEQFF
TRBV12-3/TRBV12-4	-	TRBJ2-2	CASLEGRTGELFF
TRBV20-1	-	TRBJ1-6	CSASTGGDSPLHF
TRBV28	-	TRBJ2-7	CATNTQGAPIHEQYF
TRBV28	-	TRBJ2-1	CASSSGLASEQFF
TRBV18	-	TRBJ2-7	CASSKQGAGYEQYF
TRBV10-2	few	TRBJ1-6	CASSESQAYSPLHF
TRBV6-4	-	TRBJ1-1	CASREGTGNTEAFF
TRBV3-1/TRBV3-2	-	TRBJ2-3	CASSHPRDYTSPDTQYF
TRBV5-4	-	TRBJ1-1	CASRFRGGATEAFF
TRBV24-1	-	TRBJ2-2	CASGTGTTGELFF
TRBV4-1	-	TRBJ2-7	CASSQVLRRGTYEQYF
TRBV19	-	TRBJ2-1	CASSITSGPYNEQFF
TRBV2	-	TRBJ2-3	CASSEWGDDTDTQYF
TRBV27	-	TRBJ1-2	CASSLSGAAYGYTF
TRBV18	-	TRBJ2-2	CASPSTGELFF
TRBV28	-	TRBJ1-1	CASSMTAPVTEAFF
TRBV9	-	TRBJ1-2	CASSGSTNYGYTF
TRBV6-5	-	TRBJ1-2	CASSYSFPDSFYGYTF
TRBV9	-	TRBJ1-1	CASSRNTEAFF
TRBV30	-	TRBJ2-7	CAWDKGAVGEQYF
TRBV5-1	-	TRBJ2-7	CASTGQGINEQYF
TRBV28	-	TRBJ1-2	CASSLWPRAREYGYTF
TRBV28	-	TRBJ1-2	CASRGQGGYTF
TRBV3-1/TRBV3-2	-	TRBJ1-6	CASSQDFRSPLHF
TRBV2	-	TRBJ1-2	CASRRRGNYGYTF
TRBV5-1	-	TRBJ1-1	CASSFEGNTEAFF
TRBV6-5	-	TRBJ1-2	CASRRMGQGAHGYTF
TRBV9	-	TRBJ2-7	CASSVGQGVYEQYF
TRBV5-1	-	TRBJ2-2	CASSLVGNSQAAGELFF
TRBV20-1	-	TRBJ2-3	CSALGRDTQYF
TRBV27	once	TRBJ1-6	CASSLPDSLRSYNSPLHF
TRBV6-1	-	TRBJ2-1	CASSERGSIDEQFF
TRBV30	-	TRBJ2-7	CAWSPLPTGAPYF
TRBV4-2	-	TRBJ2-6	CASSQGAVSGANVLTF
TRBV3-1/TRBV3-2	-	TRBJ2-7	CASNPSGRGGKQYF
TRBV30	-	TRBJ2-3	CAWMPGLAADTQYF
TRBV19	once	TRBJ1-2	CASSIRSPLGRTGFSGGYTF
TRBV29-1	-	TRBJ1-3	CSVEGAGGYSGNTIYF
TRBV5-1	-	TRBJ2-6	CASSRLDSGANVLTF